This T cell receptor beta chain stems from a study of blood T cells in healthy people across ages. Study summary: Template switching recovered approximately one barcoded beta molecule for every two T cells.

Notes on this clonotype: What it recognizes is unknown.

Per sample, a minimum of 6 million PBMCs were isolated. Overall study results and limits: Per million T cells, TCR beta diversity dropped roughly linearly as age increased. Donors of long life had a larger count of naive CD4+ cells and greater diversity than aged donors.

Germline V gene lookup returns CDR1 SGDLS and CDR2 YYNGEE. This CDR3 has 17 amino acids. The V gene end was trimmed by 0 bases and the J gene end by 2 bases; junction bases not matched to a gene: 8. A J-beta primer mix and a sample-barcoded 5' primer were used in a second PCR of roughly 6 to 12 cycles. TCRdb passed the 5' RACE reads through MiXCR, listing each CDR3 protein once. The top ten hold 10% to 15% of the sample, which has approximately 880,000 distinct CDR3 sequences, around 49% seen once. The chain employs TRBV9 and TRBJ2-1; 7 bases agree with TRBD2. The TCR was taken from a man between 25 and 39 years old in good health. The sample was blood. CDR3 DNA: TGTGCCAGCAGCGTAGGGGCTAGCGGACTACCCTACAATGAGCAGTTCTTC. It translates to CASSVGASGLPYNEQFF.